The TCR beta chain under discussion was sequenced for a study of post-analysis software for immune sequencing data. Study results and limitations: In patients, about five TRBV segments were more frequent than in controls, with TRBV5-6, TRBV5-1 and TRBV20-1 among them. Same-batch preparations were strongly co-clustered by F measure. People with multiple sclerosis had a significantly lower normalized Chao1 diversity than controls did.

There are 13 residues in the CDR3. Germline V gene lookup returns CDR1 SGHRS and CDR2 YFSETQ. V was clipped by 7 bases and J by 5 bases, with 13 bases between them. This clonotype appeared a few times. Its antigen remains unknown. cDNA libraries of TCR beta carried unique molecular identifiers. TCRdb recomputed calls from the PCR reads with MiXCR, one row per CDR3 protein. The sample has approximately 570,000 distinct CDR3 sequences; roughly 40% are singletons. Input material: blood. The rearrangement joins TRBV5-1 to TRBJ2-1, with D possibly being TRBD1 (6 bases). This TCR came from a girl aged 5 to 17 with multiple sclerosis. The CDR3 loop reads CASARGWDNEQFF. The CDR3 bases are TGCGCCAGCGCCAGGGGTTGGGACAATGAGCAGTTCTTC.